This TCR beta chain was identified in a study of blood T cell repertoires in COVID-19. The overall study: COVID-19 samples collected from the United States, Italy and Spain covered acute and convalescent phases.

This CDR3 comprises 11 residues. Those enrolled, adults aged roughly 18 to 100 years, came from some 23 US areas. TCRdb's copy holds only in-frame clones and misses some; the assay was immunoSEQ multiplex PCR. This table holds 350,000 to 400,000 clones, under 90% found once. The source of this sequence is a woman aged 25 to 39 who had recovered from COVID-19. Sequencing used PBMCs or T cells enriched from blood (not recorded which). This chain connects TRBV21-1 to TRBJ2-7; the table assigns TRBD1, which was not confirmed against the DNA. TRBV21-1 is a pseudogene. The CDR3 region has the DNA TGTGCCAGCAGCAAGAGGGGACAGGCATACTTC. This translates into CASSKRGQAYF.